The rows below give T cell receptor beta chains drawn from one sample of a study of response to subunit inactivated influenza vaccine. MiXCR was run by TCRdb on the RT-PCR reads, yielding one entry per CDR3 protein. The sample includes just under 550,000 distinct CDR3 sequences, under 30% seen only once; the top ten take about 2.8%. The same sample was also studied in work on T cells expressing NK-cell markers.

The sample here was CD4+ T cells sorted from PBMCs, taken 11 to 12 days after vaccination. Every receptor here comes from a man in his forties or fifties who received an inactivated influenza vaccine. CDR3s include the opening cysteine and the closing phenylalanine or tryptophan. A D gene is named only where the DNA matches it firmly. The listing skips clone size in some rows; elsewhere it reads once, few, many or a size class.

j_gene: TRBJ1-6; d_gene: .; abundance: few; v_gene: TRBV20-1; CDR3nt: TGCAGTGCTAAAAGCTCCTATAATTCACCCCTCCACTTT; CDR3aa: CSAKSSYNSPLHF
j_gene: TRBJ2-3; d_gene: .; abundance: many; v_gene: TRBV29-1; CDR3nt: TGCGCGTATGATTGGGGATCAGATACGCAGTATTTT; CDR3aa: CAYDWGSDTQYF
j_gene: TRBJ2-1; d_gene: .; abundance: .; v_gene: TRBV12-3/TRBV12-4; CDR3nt: TGTGCCAGCAGGACGGGGGACTACAATGAGCAGTTCTTC; CDR3aa: CASRTGDYNEQFF
j_gene: TRBJ2-3; d_gene: TRBD2; abundance: .; v_gene: TRBV29-1; CDR3nt: TGCAGCGTTGAGAACTTAGCGGGAGGAGGGACAGATACGCAGTATTTT; CDR3aa: CSVENLAGGGTDTQYF
j_gene: TRBJ2-3; d_gene: TRBD1; abundance: .; v_gene: TRBV7-8; CDR3nt: TGTGCCACGGGACAGGGCACAGATACGCAGTATTTT; CDR3aa: CATGQGTDTQYF
j_gene: TRBJ1-1; d_gene: TRBD1; abundance: .; v_gene: TRBV12-3/TRBV12-4; CDR3nt: TGTGCCAGCACCGGGACAGGGAGAATAAACACTGAAGCTTTCTTT; CDR3aa: CASTGTGRINTEAFF
j_gene: TRBJ2-1; d_gene: .; abundance: .; v_gene: TRBV11-2; CDR3nt: TGTGCCAGCAGCTTATCGCGGCTAGGGCACAATGAGCAGTTCTTC; CDR3aa: CASSLSRLGHNEQFF
j_gene: TRBJ1-1; d_gene: TRBD1; abundance: .; v_gene: TRBV11-2; CDR3nt: TGTGCCAGCAGCGTAGGCAGGAATAGGGGGCGCATCGACACTGAAGCTTTCTTT; CDR3aa: CASSVGRNRGRIDTEAFF
j_gene: TRBJ2-7; d_gene: TRBD2; abundance: few; v_gene: TRBV12-3/TRBV12-4; CDR3nt: TGTGCCAGCAGTTTAGTGGGGGGGGAGCAGTACTTC; CDR3aa: CASSLVGGEQYF
j_gene: TRBJ2-5; d_gene: TRBD2; abundance: .; v_gene: TRBV24-1; CDR3nt: TGTGCCACCAGTGATTATGGGACTAGCGGGCGTCGTGGCGGAGAGACCCAGTACTTC; CDR3aa: CATSDYGTSGRRGGETQYF
j_gene: TRBJ1-5; d_gene: TRBD1; abundance: .; v_gene: TRBV23-1; CDR3nt: TGCGCCAGCAGTCAATCAGACCGGGACAGGGGGCTGATGCCCAATCAGCCCCAGCATTTT; CDR3aa: CASSQSDRDRGLMPNQPQHF
j_gene: TRBJ1-3; d_gene: .; abundance: .; v_gene: TRBV5-1; CDR3nt: TGCGCCAGCAGCCCATCCGGTGGCTCTGGAAACACCATATATTTT; CDR3aa: CASSPSGGSGNTIYF
j_gene: TRBJ1-3; d_gene: .; abundance: few; v_gene: TRBV4-1; CDR3nt: TGCGCCAGCAGCCAATTGGGGTTCTCTGGAAACACCATATATTTT; CDR3aa: CASSQLGFSGNTIYF
j_gene: TRBJ2-7; d_gene: .; abundance: few; v_gene: TRBV5-1; CDR3nt: TGCGCCAGCAGCTTGGAATCAGTCCGGACAGACGAGCAGTACTTC; CDR3aa: CASSLESVRTDEQYF
j_gene: TRBJ2-6; d_gene: .; abundance: .; v_gene: TRBV18; CDR3nt: TGTGCCAGCTCCCCAGTAACTGGGGCCAACGTCCTGACTTTC; CDR3aa: CASSPVTGANVLTF
j_gene: TRBJ2-5; d_gene: .; abundance: many; v_gene: TRBV4-2; CDR3nt: TGTGCCAGCAGCCAAGGCCGAGAGGAGACCCAGTACTTC; CDR3aa: CASSQGREETQYF
j_gene: TRBJ2-5; d_gene: .; abundance: few; v_gene: TRBV10-3; CDR3nt: TGTGCCATCAGGCCGGCAGTACGAGAGACCCAGTACTTC; CDR3aa: CAIRPAVRETQYF
j_gene: TRBJ1-2; d_gene: .; abundance: many; v_gene: TRBV5-1; CDR3nt: TGCGCCAGCAGCTTCGGCCAGGGCTATGGCTACACCTTC; CDR3aa: CASSFGQGYGYTF
j_gene: TRBJ2-7; d_gene: .; abundance: .; v_gene: TRBV30; CDR3nt: TGTGCCTGGAGTGTACTCTTCTACGAGCAGTACTTC; CDR3aa: CAWSVLFYEQYF
j_gene: TRBJ1-5; d_gene: .; abundance: few; v_gene: TRBV4-2; CDR3nt: TGTGCCAGCAGCCAAGCCTTAGGCAATCAGCCCCAGCATTTT; CDR3aa: CASSQALGNQPQHF
j_gene: TRBJ2-1; d_gene: TRBD2; abundance: many; v_gene: TRBV29-1; CDR3nt: TGCAGCGTTTCCCCCGACGGACTAGCGGGGAGGCATGAGCAGTTCTTC; CDR3aa: CSVSPDGLAGRHEQFF
j_gene: TRBJ2-1; d_gene: TRBD2; abundance: few; v_gene: TRBV9; CDR3nt: TGTGCCAGCAGCGTAGAGGTAGCGGGAAGACCCAGCTCCTACAATGAGCAGTTCTTC; CDR3aa: CASSVEVAGRPSSYNEQFF
j_gene: TRBJ2-1; d_gene: .; abundance: few; v_gene: TRBV6-2/TRBV6-3; CDR3nt: TGTGCCAGCAGCCCTCGCCGCTTAGAGCAACTGAACAATGAGCAGTTCTTC; CDR3aa: CASSPRRLEQLNNEQFF
j_gene: TRBJ2-1; d_gene: .; abundance: few; v_gene: TRBV3-1; CDR3nt: TGTGCCAGCAGCCAAGCCGCTTGGAGCAATGAGCAGTTCTTC; CDR3aa: CASSQAAWSNEQFF
j_gene: TRBJ2-2; d_gene: .; abundance: few; v_gene: TRBV19; CDR3nt: TGTGCCAGTGTCGGCGGGACCAACACCGGGGAGCTGTTTTTT; CDR3aa: CASVGGTNTGELFF
j_gene: TRBJ1-5; d_gene: TRBD1; abundance: .; v_gene: TRBV15; CDR3nt: TGTGCCACCAGCCGGGACAGCAAATTCAATCAGCCCCAGCATTTT; CDR3aa: CATSRDSKFNQPQHF
j_gene: TRBJ2-5; d_gene: .; abundance: many; v_gene: TRBV29-1; CDR3nt: TGCAGCGTCCTTTTTCAAGAGACCCAGTACTTC; CDR3aa: CSVLFQETQYF
j_gene: TRBJ1-6; d_gene: .; abundance: .; v_gene: TRBV6-1; CDR3nt: TGTGCCAGCAGTGGCCCAGGGACAACGGACTCACCCCTCCACTTT; CDR3aa: CASSGPGTTDSPLHF
j_gene: TRBJ2-3; d_gene: TRBD2; abundance: .; v_gene: TRBV7-9; CDR3nt: TGTGCCAGCTCGGGGGGACCGCATGATACGCAGTATTTT; CDR3aa: CASSGGPHDTQYF
j_gene: TRBJ2-3; d_gene: TRBD2; abundance: .; v_gene: TRBV5-1; CDR3nt: TGCGCCAGCACCGCGGGGGAAATCACAGATACGCAGTATTTT; CDR3aa: CASTAGEITDTQYF
j_gene: TRBJ1-5; d_gene: .; abundance: .; v_gene: TRBV7-2; CDR3nt: TGTGCCAGCAGCTTAGTTCGGACCACAAATCAGCCCCAGCATTTT; CDR3aa: CASSLVRTTNQPQHF
j_gene: TRBJ1-5; d_gene: TRBD1; abundance: .; v_gene: TRBV4-2; CDR3nt: TGTGCCAGCAGCCAAGAGACAGGGGGCCCTCAGCCCCAGCATTTT; CDR3aa: CASSQETGGPQPQHF
j_gene: TRBJ2-1; d_gene: .; abundance: few; v_gene: TRBV15; CDR3nt: TGTGCCACCAGCAGAGTAGGGTTACTGACCTCTTTCTCCTACAATGAGCAGTTCTTC; CDR3aa: CATSRVGLLTSFSYNEQFF
j_gene: TRBJ2-4; d_gene: .; abundance: .; v_gene: TRBV11-2; CDR3nt: TGTGCCAGCAGCTTAGCATTTAGGCAGAGAAGTCAAAACATTCAGTACTTC; CDR3aa: CASSLAFRQRSQNIQYF
j_gene: TRBJ2-1; d_gene: TRBD2; abundance: .; v_gene: TRBV20-1; CDR3nt: TGCAGTGCTAGAGATGCGGCTAGCGGGGGGGTTTACAATGAGCAGTTCTTC; CDR3aa: CSARDAASGGVYNEQFF
j_gene: TRBJ1-1; d_gene: TRBD1; abundance: .; v_gene: TRBV12-3/TRBV12-4; CDR3nt: TGTGCCAGCAGCCGGACAGGGGTTCACACTGAAGCTTTCTTT; CDR3aa: CASSRTGVHTEAFF
j_gene: TRBJ1-2; d_gene: .; abundance: many; v_gene: TRBV12-3/TRBV12-4; CDR3nt: TGTGCCAGCAGTTTCGTCGGCAGGGGACTTGGCTACACCTTC; CDR3aa: CASSFVGRGLGYTF
j_gene: TRBJ1-3; d_gene: .; abundance: few; v_gene: TRBV5-1; CDR3nt: TGCGCCAGCACCTTGGAGCCCTTAAGCTCTGGAAACACCATATATTTT; CDR3aa: CASTLEPLSSGNTIYF